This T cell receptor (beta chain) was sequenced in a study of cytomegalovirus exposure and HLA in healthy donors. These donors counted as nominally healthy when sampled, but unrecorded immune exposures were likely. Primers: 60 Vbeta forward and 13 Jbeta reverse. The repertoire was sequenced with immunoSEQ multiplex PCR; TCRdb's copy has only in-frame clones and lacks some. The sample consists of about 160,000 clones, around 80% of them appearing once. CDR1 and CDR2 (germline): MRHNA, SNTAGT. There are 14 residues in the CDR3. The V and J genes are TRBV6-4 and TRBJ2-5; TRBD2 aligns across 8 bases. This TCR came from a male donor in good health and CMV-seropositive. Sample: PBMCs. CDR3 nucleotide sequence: TGTGCTGAAGCGGGGGCGGGAGGTGGTGAGACCCAGTACTTC. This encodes CAEAGAGGGETQYF.